Listed below are T cell receptor beta chains from one sample, sequenced in a study of cytomegalovirus exposure and HLA in healthy donors. The method was immunoSEQ multiplex PCR; TCRdb's version includes in-frame clones alone and lacks a portion of them. The listing contains approximately 50,000 clones. The sequenced material came from PBMCs. These receptor sequences come from a female donor in good health and CMV-seronegative. Both conserved end residues are part of each CDR3. A D gene is named only where the DNA matches it firmly.

d_gene: .
j_gene: TRBJ1-6
v_gene: TRBV7-9
CDR3nt: TGTGCCAGCAGCACCGACTGGGTGGATTCACCCCTCCACTTT
CDR3aa: CASSTDWVDSPLHF

d_gene: TRBD2
j_gene: TRBJ2-7
v_gene: TRBV30
CDR3nt: TGTGCCTGGAGTCAACTTCGGCTAGCGGGAGGCCGTAGCGCCTACGAGCAGTACTTC
CDR3aa: CAWSQLRLAGGRSAYEQYF

d_gene: .
j_gene: TRBJ1-2
v_gene: TRBV29-1
CDR3nt: TGCAGCGCCGACTCGGGGGGCGTCTATGGCTACACCTTC
CDR3aa: CSADSGGVYGYTF

d_gene: TRBD2
j_gene: TRBJ2-7
v_gene: TRBV4-1
CDR3nt: TGCGCCAGCAGCCCACAACTGACTAGCGGGATCTACGAGCAGTACTTC
CDR3aa: CASSPQLTSGIYEQYF

d_gene: TRBD2
j_gene: TRBJ2-5
v_gene: TRBV9
CDR3nt: TGTGCCAGCAGCACCGGACTAGCGGGGGGGCGACAAGAGACCCAGTACTTC
CDR3aa: CASSTGLAGGRQETQYF

d_gene: TRBD2
j_gene: TRBJ2-7
v_gene: TRBV2
CDR3nt: TGTGCCATCACGGGACTAGACGCCTACGAGCAGTACTTC
CDR3aa: CAITGLDAYEQYF

d_gene: .
j_gene: TRBJ1-1
v_gene: TRBV5-1
CDR3nt: TGCGCCAGCAGCTTGACCGGGGGAAACACTGAAGCTTTCTTT
CDR3aa: CASSLTGGNTEAFF

d_gene: .
j_gene: TRBJ1-4
v_gene: TRBV7-9
CDR3nt: TGTGCCAGCAGCTTAGGGGAGACGAATGAAAAACTGTTTTTT
CDR3aa: CASSLGETNEKLFF

d_gene: .
j_gene: TRBJ2-1
v_gene: TRBV9
CDR3nt: TGTGCCAGCAGCGTTTTAGCGTCGGGCACCGACAATGAGCAGTTCTTC
CDR3aa: CASSVLASGTDNEQFF

d_gene: TRBD2
j_gene: TRBJ2-1
v_gene: TRBV6-5
CDR3nt: TGTGCCAGCAGTTCTATAACTAGCGGGTACGGAAATGAGCAGTTCTTC
CDR3aa: CASSSITSGYGNEQFF

d_gene: .
j_gene: TRBJ1-4
v_gene: TRBV6-1
CDR3nt: TGTGCCAGCAGTGAATTTAGGGGGATGAATGAAAAACTGTTTTTT
CDR3aa: CASSEFRGMNEKLFF

d_gene: .
j_gene: TRBJ1-1
v_gene: TRBV7-3
CDR3nt: TGTGCCAGCAGCTCAGGCGCGATGGCGAACACTGAAGCTTTCTTT
CDR3aa: CASSSGAMANTEAFF

d_gene: TRBD2
j_gene: TRBJ2-1
v_gene: TRBV5-6
CDR3nt: TGTGCCAGCAGCCGACGGGGGGCCTACAATGAGCAGTTCTTC
CDR3aa: CASSRRGAYNEQFF

d_gene: TRBD1
j_gene: TRBJ1-2
v_gene: TRBV6-1
CDR3nt: TGTGCCAGCAGTCTAGGACAGGGAAGAGACGGCTACACCTTC
CDR3aa: CASSLGQGRDGYTF

d_gene: TRBD2
j_gene: TRBJ2-1
v_gene: TRBV6-5
CDR3nt: TGTGCCAGCAGTTACGGACTAGCGGGAGCCAATGAGCAGTTCTTC
CDR3aa: CASSYGLAGANEQFF

d_gene: TRBD1
j_gene: TRBJ1-1
v_gene: TRBV29-1
CDR3nt: TGCAGCGTTTTGGACAGGGGGGTTGAAGCTTTCTTT
CDR3aa: CSVLDRGVEAFF

d_gene: .
j_gene: TRBJ1-1
v_gene: TRBV7-2
CDR3nt: TGTGCCAGCAGCTTTCACCAGGGCTACACTGAAGCTTTCTTT
CDR3aa: CASSFHQGYTEAFF

d_gene: TRBD1
j_gene: TRBJ1-3
v_gene: TRBV2
CDR3nt: TGTGCCAGCAGTTATACGATAGGGGGCGGAAACACCATATATTTT
CDR3aa: CASSYTIGGGNTIYF

d_gene: TRBD1
j_gene: TRBJ2-7
v_gene: TRBV30
CDR3nt: TGTGCCTGGAGGACAGGGGCGTACGAGCAGTACTTC
CDR3aa: CAWRTGAYEQYF

d_gene: .
j_gene: TRBJ2-7
v_gene: TRBV30
CDR3nt: TGTGCCTGGAGTGCGACAGGTTTCCTTTACGAGCAGTACTTC
CDR3aa: CAWSATGFLYEQYF

d_gene: .
j_gene: TRBJ1-1
v_gene: TRBV30
CDR3nt: TGTGCCTGGAGTTTAACAGTGGGCACTGAAGCTTTCTTT
CDR3aa: CAWSLTVGTEAFF

d_gene: TRBD1
j_gene: TRBJ2-5
v_gene: TRBV5-1
CDR3nt: TGCGCCAGCAGCTTGTCCCAGGGGGAGCGGGAGACCCAGTACTTC
CDR3aa: CASSLSQGERETQYF

d_gene: .
j_gene: TRBJ1-5
v_gene: TRBV18
CDR3nt: TGTGCCAGCTCACCAACAACAGGGTATCAGCCCCAGCATTTT
CDR3aa: CASSPTTGYQPQHF

d_gene: TRBD2
j_gene: TRBJ2-7
v_gene: TRBV7-6
CDR3nt: TGTGCCAGCAGCCCGACGGGGGGACCGAGCTCCTACGAGCAGTACTTC
CDR3aa: CASSPTGGPSSYEQYF

d_gene: TRBD1
j_gene: TRBJ1-1
v_gene: TRBV6-5
CDR3nt: TGTGCCAGCAGGGAACAGGGGGCGACTGAAGCTTTCTTT
CDR3aa: CASREQGATEAFF

d_gene: .
j_gene: TRBJ1-1
v_gene: TRBV29-1
CDR3nt: TGCAGCGCGACAGGATTGGTCACTGAAGCTTTCTTT
CDR3aa: CSATGLVTEAFF

d_gene: TRBD1
j_gene: TRBJ2-7
v_gene: TRBV5-4
CDR3nt: TGTGCCAGCAGCCTCGGGACAGGCGAGCAGTACTTC
CDR3aa: CASSLGTGEQYF

d_gene: TRBD2
j_gene: TRBJ2-1
v_gene: TRBV19
CDR3nt: TGTGCCAGTAGTTCAGTGACGGGAGGGCCTAACAATGAGCAGTTCTTC
CDR3aa: CASSSVTGGPNNEQFF

d_gene: .
j_gene: TRBJ1-1
v_gene: TRBV4-1
CDR3nt: TGCGCCAGCAGCCAAGTCCCCTTTCTGAACACTGAAGCTTTCTTT
CDR3aa: CASSQVPFLNTEAFF

d_gene: TRBD1
j_gene: TRBJ1-1
v_gene: TRBV6-5
CDR3nt: TGTGCCAGCAGTTCGACAGGGACAGCCATGAACACTGAAGCTTTCTTT
CDR3aa: CASSSTGTAMNTEAFF

d_gene: .
j_gene: TRBJ2-3
v_gene: TRBV2
CDR3nt: TGTGCCAGCAGTGCTTGGACTAGCACAGATACGCAGTATTTT
CDR3aa: CASSAWTSTDTQYF

d_gene: .
j_gene: TRBJ2-2
v_gene: TRBV5-1
CDR3nt: TGCGCCAGCAGGCCTGAGGCGAACACCGGGGAGCTGTTTTTT
CDR3aa: CASRPEANTGELFF

d_gene: TRBD2
j_gene: TRBJ2-1
v_gene: TRBV5-1
CDR3nt: TGCGCCAGCAGCGCTAGCGGGGACTACAATGAGCAGTTCTTC
CDR3aa: CASSASGDYNEQFF

d_gene: .
j_gene: TRBJ1-5
v_gene: TRBV6-1
CDR3nt: TGTGCCAGCAGTGGACAGGTCGGCAATCAGCCCCAGCATTTT
CDR3aa: CASSGQVGNQPQHF

d_gene: TRBD2
j_gene: TRBJ2-7
v_gene: TRBV6-5
CDR3nt: TGTGCCAGCAGGGTCAGTTTTTGGGACTACTACGAGCAGTACTTC
CDR3aa: CASRVSFWDYYEQYF

d_gene: TRBD1
j_gene: TRBJ1-1
v_gene: TRBV6-6
CDR3nt: TGTGCCAGCAGTTACGGGACAGGGGTAGGGGCTTTCTTT
CDR3aa: CASSYGTGVGAFF

d_gene: .
j_gene: TRBJ2-7
v_gene: TRBV6-1
CDR3nt: TGTGCCAGTAGGAGGGTTATTTATCCCTACGAGCAGTACTTC
CDR3aa: CASRRVIYPYEQYF

d_gene: .
j_gene: TRBJ1-1
v_gene: TRBV29-1
CDR3nt: TGCAGCGTTGAACCCCGGGACAAAAGGAACACTGAAGCTTTCTTT
CDR3aa: CSVEPRDKRNTEAFF

d_gene: .
j_gene: TRBJ1-2
v_gene: TRBV14
CDR3nt: TGTGCCAGCAGCCAAGTAGGGGCCTATGGCTACACCTTC
CDR3aa: CASSQVGAYGYTF

d_gene: .
j_gene: TRBJ1-2
v_gene: TRBV5-1
CDR3nt: TGCGCCAGCAGCTTGGGGTCGGTTGACTATGGCTACACCTTC
CDR3aa: CASSLGSVDYGYTF